These 21 T cell receptor beta chains came from one sample sequenced in a study of cytomegalovirus exposure and HLA in healthy donors. PCR used 60 Vbeta primers and 13 Jbeta primers. Assay used: immunoSEQ multiplex PCR; TCRdb lists only in-frame clones, some missing. Seen here are under 150,000 clones, under 85% observed once, and the top ten hold approximately 6.3%. The specimen was PBMCs. Source of these receptors: a woman aged 40 to 50 in good health and CMV-seropositive.

This clone was observed a few times. The chain recombines TRBV9 with TRBJ1-2; D is unclear. V lost 0 bases to trimming and J lost 0 bases, with 12 bases between them. The CDR3 has 16 residues. CDR1 is SGDLS and CDR2 is YYNGEE in the germline V gene. The CDR3 nucleotides read TGTGCCAGCAGCGTAGGTCCGGGAGAAGCTAACTATGGCTACACCTTC. Translated: CASSVGPGEANYGYTF.

In the case of this clone: Other DNA sequences from this sample encode an identical CDR3 as well. The J gene is TRBJ2-7, the V gene TRBV18; D is possibly TRBD1 (6 bases). The CDR3 has 15 residues. Trimming shortened V by 2 bases and J by 2 bases, and 13 bases separated the two germline ends. Germline V gives CDR1 KGHSH, CDR2 LQKENI. The CDR3 DNA reads TGTGCCAGCTCACCATCCGGGACACCCACCTACGAGCAGTACTTC. It translates to CASSPSGTPTYEQYF.

The gene calls are TRBV29-1 and TRBJ1-1; possible D gene TRBD1, 5 bases. The ends were cut back, 0 bases at V and 4 bases at J, with 15 bases in the middle. This CDR3 region has 15 residues. From germline, CDR1 is SQVTM and CDR2 ANQGSEA. CDR3 DNA sequence: TGCAGCGTTGAAGATCTTTGGGCGGGGGGCACTGAAGCTTTCTTT. Translated, it gives CSVEDLWAGGTEAFF.

CDR3 residues: CASSLAGTSGATDTQYF. The CDR3, as DNA: TGTGCCAGCAGCTTAGCGGGGACTAGCGGGGCGACAGATACGCAGTATTTT. J is TRBJ2-3 and V is TRBV7-9, with TRBD2 matching 13 bases. V trimming: 0 bases; J trimming: 3 bases; junction bases outside the gene matches: 3. This CDR3 has 17 amino acids. Germline assignment: CDR1 SEHNR and CDR2 FQNEAQ (reference sequence).

The chain carries TRBV28 and TRBJ1-4; 9 nucleotides align to TRBD1. The germline V gene has CDR1 MDHEN and CDR2 SYDVKM. This CDR3 spans 14 amino acids. V lost 3 bases and J lost 8; bases outside the gene matches: 4. CDR3 sequence: CASSFGQGREKLFF. In DNA, the CDR3 is TGTGCCAGCAGTTTCGGACAGGGGAGGGAAAAACTGTTTTTT.

V gene TRBV18 combines with J gene TRBJ1-4, with 9 bases that match TRBD1. V trimming: 10 bases; J trimming: 0 bases; junction bases outside the gene matches: 3. This CDR3 has 14 amino acids. CDR1 KGHSH and CDR2 LQKENI come from the germline V gene. CDR3 region: CATRDRATNEKLFF. The DNA of the CDR3 is TGTGCCACCCGGGACAGGGCAACTAATGAAAAACTGTTTTTT.

The genes are TRBV28 and TRBJ1-3; D ambiguous. The germline V gene has CDR1 MDHEN and CDR2 SYDVKM. The CDR3 length is 15 residues. V shed 7 bases and J shed 3 bases, with 16 bases lying between them. DNA for the CDR3: TGTGCCAGCACTATGGGCGGGTTTAATGGAAACACCATATATTTT. It encodes CASTMGGFNGNTIYF.

The chain joins TRBV5-1 to TRBJ2-2, with TRBD1 identical over 7 bases. Germline V gene sequence: CDR1 SGHRS, CDR2 YFSETQ. Trimming cost V 4 bases and J 4 bases; bases outside gene matches: 4. The CDR3 is 14 amino acids. CDR3 amino acids: CASSLTGATGELFF. DNA for the CDR3: TGCGCCAGCAGCCTCACAGGGGCCACCGGGGAGCTGTTTTTT.

The chain links TRBV5-1 to TRBJ2-1, with 9 nucleotides matching TRBD1. The CDR3 has 20 amino acids. Looked up from germline, CDR1 is SGHRS and CDR2 is YFSETQ. V trimming: 0 bases; J trimming: 1 base; junction bases outside the gene matches: 14. The CDR3 sequence is CASSLAIQGAGIPSYNEQFF. The CDR3 nucleotides are TGCGCCAGCAGCTTGGCCATACAGGGGGCGGGAATACCATCCTACAATGAGCAGTTCTTC.

This chain links TRBV6-1 with TRBJ1-1; D possibly corresponds to TRBD1 (6 bases). This CDR3 is 12 amino acids long. Germline V gene lookup returns CDR1 MNHNS and CDR2 SASEGT. Trimming removed 8 bases from V and 1 base from J, with 8 bases in between. Here the CDR3 reads CASGRGNTEAFF. The CDR3 DNA follows: TGTGCCAGCGGCAGGGGGAACACTGAAGCTTTCTTT.

V is TRBV11-3 and J is TRBJ2-5; TRBD2 agrees at 9 bases. The V segment lost 5 bases and the J segment 5 bases; nucleotides outside the gene matches: 12. The CDR3 spans 16 residues. Germline V gene data show CDR1 as SGHNT and CDR2 as YENEEA. The CDR3 is CASSPRSAGGGETQYF. The CDR3 region has the DNA TGTGCCAGCAGCCCCCGCTCAGCGGGGGGAGGGGAGACCCAGTACTTC.

The table lists this clone with a count of one. This sequence joins TRBV5-1 and TRBJ2-5; TRBD1 matches 7 bases. Trimming took 4 bases from V and 2 from J; bases not matched to a gene: 5. This CDR3 has 14 residues. Germline CDR1 SGHRS, CDR2 YFSETQ. CDR3 region: CASSPGQLQETQYF. The CDR3 DNA sequence: TGCGCCAGCAGCCCGGGACAGCTTCAAGAGACCCAGTACTTC.

The gene calls are TRBV18 and TRBJ1-2, with D uncertain. Trimming stripped 6 bases from V and 14 bases from J, with 19 bases between. Germline-derived CDR1 and CDR2 are KGHSH and LQKENI. The CDR3 length is 12 residues. CDR3 loop: CASSFGQTEDTF. CDR3 sequence (DNA): TGTGCCAGCTCTTTCGGGCAAACGGAGGATACCTTC.

The rearrangement joins TRBV6-4 to TRBJ2-2, with TRBD1 matching 7 bases. Unmatched junction bases numbered 1, after V lost 2 bases and J lost 1 base. The CDR3 covers 15 residues. CDR1 and CDR2 (germline): MRHNA, SNTAGT. The CDR3 coding sequence is TGTGCCAGCAGTGACCAGGGGGAGAACACCGGGGAGCTGTTTTTT. This gives the protein CASSDQGENTGELFF.

CDR3 region: CASSPGTGAYEQYF. CDR3 coding DNA: TGTGCCAGCTCACCAGGGACAGGGGCCTACGAGCAGTACTTC. This chain connects TRBV18 to TRBJ2-7; 10 bases align to TRBD1. The CDR3 covers 14 residues. CDR1 is KGHSH and CDR2 is LQKENI in the germline V gene. Trimming removed 2 bases from V and 2 bases from J; junction bases left unmatched: 0. The full variable domain, with the rest looked up from reference TRBV18 and TRBJ2-7, is NAGVMQNPRHLVRRRGQEARLRCSPMKGHSHVYWYRQLPEEGLKFMVYLQKENIIDESGMPKERFSAEFPKEGPSILRIQQVVRGDSAAYFCASSPGTGAYEQYFGPGTRLTVT.

This clone appeared a single time. The V gene is TRBV5-6, the J gene TRBJ2-3, with a tentative D call TRBD2 (6 bases). CDR3 size: 14 residues. Germline CDR1 is SGHDT and CDR2 is YYEEEE. Trimming took off 5 bases at V and 1 base at J, with 11 bases between the two ends. In DNA form, the CDR3 reads TGTGCCAGCAGATCACTAGCAGGCACAGATACGCAGTATTTT. Encoded protein: CASRSLAGTDTQYF.

The chain uses TRBV9 and TRBJ2-7; D may be TRBD2 (7 bases). Germline CDR1 and CDR2: SGDLS and YYNGEE. The CDR3 has 15 amino acids. Deletions cut 0 bases from V and 4 bases from J, with 14 bases between. In DNA, the CDR3 is TGTGCCAGCAGCGTAGGGGGGGGCTTTGAATACGAGCAGTACTTC. Translation gives CASSVGGGFEYEQYF.

The rearrangement joins TRBV6-1 to TRBJ2-1; a possible D gene is TRBD2 (5 bases). CDR1 MNHNS and CDR2 SASEGT come from the germline V gene. The CDR3 is 16 residues long. Trimming cost V 2 bases and J 0 bases, with 11 bases left between them. The CDR3 DNA reads TGTGCCAGCAGTGAACAAGAAGGGAGCTCCTACAATGAGCAGTTCTTC. Its protein is CASSEQEGSSYNEQFF.

V gene TRBV5-4 combines with J gene TRBJ2-1; 12 bases match TRBD2. Trimming removed 7 bases from V and 5 bases from J; junction bases left unmatched: 10. The CDR3 is 16 amino acids. CDR1 SGHNT and CDR2 YYREEE come from the germline V gene (reference sequence). The CDR3 sequence is CASGPTTSGRNNEQFF. In DNA form, the CDR3 reads TGTGCCAGCGGCCCGACGACTAGCGGGAGAAACAATGAGCAGTTCTTC.

This clone appeared a single time. The V gene is TRBV5-1, the J gene TRBJ1-1, with unresolved D. CDR3 length equals 15 residues. Germline assignment: CDR1 SGHRS and CDR2 YFSETQ. V lost 0 bases and J lost 1, with 10 bases in between. In nucleotides, the CDR3 is TGCGCCAGCAGCTTGGCGCCGGGTCAGAACACTGAAGCTTTCTTT. Amino acid sequence: CASSLAPGQNTEAFF.

DNA of the CDR3: TGTGCCAGCAGCCAGGGGTCCACTGAAGCTTTCTTT. Its protein product is CASSQGSTEAFF. The chain joins TRBV11-3 to TRBJ1-1; tentatively, D is TRBD1 (6 bases). The CDR3 is made up of 12 amino acids. V lost 5 bases to trimming and J lost 4 bases, with 8 bases between them. Germline CDR1 SGHNT, CDR2 YENEEA.